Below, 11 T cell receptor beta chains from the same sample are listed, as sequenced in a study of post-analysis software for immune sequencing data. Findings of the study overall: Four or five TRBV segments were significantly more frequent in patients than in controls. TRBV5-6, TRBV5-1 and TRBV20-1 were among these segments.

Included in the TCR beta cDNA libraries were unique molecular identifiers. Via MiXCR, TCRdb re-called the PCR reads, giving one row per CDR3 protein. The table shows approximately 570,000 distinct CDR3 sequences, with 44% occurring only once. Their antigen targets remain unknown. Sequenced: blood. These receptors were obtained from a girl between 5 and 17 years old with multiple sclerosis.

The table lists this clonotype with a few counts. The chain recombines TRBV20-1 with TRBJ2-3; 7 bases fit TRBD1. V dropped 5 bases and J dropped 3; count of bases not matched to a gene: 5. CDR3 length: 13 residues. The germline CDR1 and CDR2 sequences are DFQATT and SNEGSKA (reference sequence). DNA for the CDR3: TGCAGTGCTCAAGGGGGCGCGACAGATACGCAGTATTTT. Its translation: CSAQGGATDTQYF.

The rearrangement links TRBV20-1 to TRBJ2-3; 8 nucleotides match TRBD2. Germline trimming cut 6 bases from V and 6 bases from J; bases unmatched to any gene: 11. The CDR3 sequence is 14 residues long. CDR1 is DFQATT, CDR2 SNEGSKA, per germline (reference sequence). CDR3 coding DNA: TGCAGTGCAACGCTAGCGGGCCTGGCGGATACGCAGTATTTT. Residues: CSATLAGLADTQYF.

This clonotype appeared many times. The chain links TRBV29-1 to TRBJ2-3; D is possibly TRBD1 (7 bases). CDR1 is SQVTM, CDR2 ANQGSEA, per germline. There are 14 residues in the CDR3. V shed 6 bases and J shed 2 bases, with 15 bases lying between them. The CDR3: CSVEYRGLTDTQYF. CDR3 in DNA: TGCAGCGTAGAATACAGGGGACTCACAGATACGCAGTATTTT.

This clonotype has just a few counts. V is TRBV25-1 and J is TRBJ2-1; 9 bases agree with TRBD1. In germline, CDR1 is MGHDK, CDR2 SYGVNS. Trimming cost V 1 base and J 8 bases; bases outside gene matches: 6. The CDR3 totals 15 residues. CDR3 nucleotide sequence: TGTGCCAGCAGTGAATGGAGACAGGGGGAGGATGAGCAGTTCTTC. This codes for CASSEWRQGEDEQFF.

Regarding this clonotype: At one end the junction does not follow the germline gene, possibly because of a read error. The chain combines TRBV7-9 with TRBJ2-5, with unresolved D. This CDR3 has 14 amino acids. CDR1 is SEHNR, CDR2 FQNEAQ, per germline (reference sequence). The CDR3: CASSLSLYQGTQYF. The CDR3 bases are TGTGCCAGCAGCCTGAGTCTGTACCAAGGGACCCAGTACTTC. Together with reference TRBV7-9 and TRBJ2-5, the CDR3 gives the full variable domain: DTGVSQNPRHKITKRGQNVTFRCDPISEHNRLYWYRQTLGQGPEFLTYFQNEAQLEKSRLLSDRFSAERPKGSFSTLEIQRTEQGDSAMYLCASSLSLYQGTQYFGPGTRLLVL.

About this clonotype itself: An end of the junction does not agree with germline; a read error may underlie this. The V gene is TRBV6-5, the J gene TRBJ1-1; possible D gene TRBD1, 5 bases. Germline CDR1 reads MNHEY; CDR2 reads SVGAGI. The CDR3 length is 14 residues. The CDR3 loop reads CASTRGWGNTETFF. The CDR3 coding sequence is TGTGCCAGCACCCGGGGATGGGGCAACACTGAAACTTTCTTT.

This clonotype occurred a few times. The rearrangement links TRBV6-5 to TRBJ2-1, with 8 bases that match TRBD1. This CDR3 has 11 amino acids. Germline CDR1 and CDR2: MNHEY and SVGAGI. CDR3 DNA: TGTGGGGGACAGGACTACAATGAGCAGTTCTTC. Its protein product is CGGQDYNEQFF.

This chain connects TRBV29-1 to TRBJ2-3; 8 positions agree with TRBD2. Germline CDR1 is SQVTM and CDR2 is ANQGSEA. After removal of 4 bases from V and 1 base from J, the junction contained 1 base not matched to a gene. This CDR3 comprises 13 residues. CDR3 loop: CSVAGLGTDTQYF. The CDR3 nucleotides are TGCAGCGTTGCGGGACTAGGCACAGATACGCAGTATTTT.

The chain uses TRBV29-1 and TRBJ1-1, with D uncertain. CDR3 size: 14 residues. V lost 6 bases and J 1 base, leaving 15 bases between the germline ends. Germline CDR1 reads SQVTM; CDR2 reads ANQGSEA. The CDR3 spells CSVHPRQSNTEAFF. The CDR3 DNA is TGCAGCGTCCACCCGAGGCAGTCGAACACTGAAGCTTTCTTT.

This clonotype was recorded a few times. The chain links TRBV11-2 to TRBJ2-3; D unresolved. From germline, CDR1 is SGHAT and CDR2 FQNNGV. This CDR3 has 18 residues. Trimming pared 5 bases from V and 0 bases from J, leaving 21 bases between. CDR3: CASSPSPVARRSTDTQYF. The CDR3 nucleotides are TGTGCCAGCAGCCCTTCACCAGTAGCCAGGCGGAGCACAGATACGCAGTATTTT.

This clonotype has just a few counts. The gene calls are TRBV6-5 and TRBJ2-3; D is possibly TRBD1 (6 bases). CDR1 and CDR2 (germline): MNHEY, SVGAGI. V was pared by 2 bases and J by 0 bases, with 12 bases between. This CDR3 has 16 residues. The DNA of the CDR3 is TGTGCCAGCAGTTACGGATACAGGGTTAGCACAGATACGCAGTATTTT. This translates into CASSYGYRVSTDTQYF.